This TCR beta chain was captured by sequencing in a study of blood T cell repertoires in COVID-19. In the study overall: The United States, Italy and Spain supplied acute and convalescent COVID-19 samples. PBMCs, B-cell-depleted T cells, or T cells were the source of the cDNA or gDNA that made up the material.

Participants, about 18 to 90 years old, spanned around 26 US areas. Sequencing used immunoSEQ multiplex PCR; TCRdb keeps in-frame clones, though not all of them. Here the sample spans 150,000 to 200,000 clones, over 75% being singletons. The sequenced sample was PBMCs or T cells enriched from blood (not recorded which). The receptor was derived from a man aged 50 or older who had recovered from COVID-19.

CDR3 in amino acids: CASSRTGDSNQPQHF. The CDR3 DNA sequence: TGTGCCAGCAGCCGGACAGGGGATAGCAATCAGCCCCAGCATTTT. The genes are TRBV7-9 and TRBJ1-5; 9 nucleotides align to TRBD1. CDR3 size: 15 residues. Trimming took 5 bases from V and 0 from J; bases not matched to a gene: 2. Germline V CDR1 and CDR2: SEHNR, FQNEAQ (reference sequence). Complete variable domain (other parts from reference TRBV7-9 and TRBJ1-5): DTGVSQNPRHKITKRGQNVTFRCDPISEHNRLYWYRQTLGQGPEFLTYFQNEAQLEKSRLLSDRFSAERPKGSFSTLEIQRTEQGDSAMYLCASSRTGDSNQPQHFGDGTRLSIL.